This is a list of T cell receptor beta chains from one sample in a study. TCRdb independently ran MiXCR on the RT-PCR reads; one entry per CDR3 protein. The repertoire has 550,000 to 750,000 distinct CDR3 sequences, about 14% of them found once; the top ten carry about 3.9%. The sample taken for sequencing was memory CD4+ T cells from blood. The receptors stem from a female donor in good health, serving as a healthy control. Both conserved end residues are part of each CDR3. Fields, in order: clone size, D gene, CDR3 length, J gene, V gene, CDR3 protein, CDR3 DNA. The D gene is left open where the match is weak. Where a row states a size, it is once, few, many or the class of an expanded clone; other rows omit it.

clone size: few; D gene: -; CDR3 length: 15; J gene: TRBJ1-6; V gene: TRBV20-1; CDR3 protein: CSARESGGYNSPLHF; CDR3 DNA: TGCAGTGCTAGGGAAAGTGGAGGCTATAATTCACCCCTCCACTTT
clone size: many; D gene: -; CDR3 length: 15; J gene: TRBJ1-5; V gene: TRBV12-3/TRBV12-4; CDR3 protein: CASSPLRSGKQPQHF; CDR3 DNA: TGTGCCAGCAGCCCCTTGCGTTCAGGGAAACAGCCCCAGCATTTT
clone size: -; D gene: -; CDR3 length: 15; J gene: TRBJ2-2; V gene: TRBV20-1; CDR3 protein: CSASVGAQNTGELFF; CDR3 DNA: TGCAGTGCTAGTGTGGGTGCGCAGAACACCGGGGAGCTGTTTTTT
clone size: many; D gene: -; CDR3 length: 14; J gene: TRBJ2-3; V gene: TRBV5-1; CDR3 protein: CASSLRDKGDTQYF; CDR3 DNA: TGCGCCAGCAGCTTGCGGGACAAGGGAGATACGCAGTATTTT
clone size: many; D gene: -; CDR3 length: 17; J gene: TRBJ2-7; V gene: TRBV5-1; CDR3 protein: CASSLGVSGPISYEQYF; CDR3 DNA: TGCGCCAGCAGCTTGGGAGTATCGGGACCAATCTCCTACGAGCAGTACTTC
clone size: -; D gene: -; CDR3 length: 10; J gene: TRBJ2-7; V gene: TRBV20-1; CDR3 protein: CSASFHEQYF; CDR3 DNA: TGCAGTGCTAGCTTCCACGAGCAGTACTTC
clone size: few; D gene: TRBD1; CDR3 length: 15; J gene: TRBJ1-5; V gene: TRBV27; CDR3 protein: CASSFRQGGMEPQHF; CDR3 DNA: TGTGCCAGCAGTTTCAGACAGGGGGGGATGGAGCCCCAGCATTTT
clone size: -; D gene: -; CDR3 length: 15; J gene: TRBJ1-6; V gene: TRBV29-1; CDR3 protein: CSVAVGYNYNSPLHF; CDR3 DNA: TGCAGCGTTGCCGTGGGGTATAACTATAATTCACCCCTCCACTTT
clone size: once; D gene: TRBD2; CDR3 length: 14; J gene: TRBJ2-2; V gene: TRBV20-1; CDR3 protein: CSARGAGAVGELFF; CDR3 DNA: TGCAGTGCTAGAGGAGCGGGAGCCGTCGGGGAGCTGTTTTTT
clone size: few; D gene: -; CDR3 length: 13; J gene: TRBJ1-3; V gene: TRBV7-6; CDR3 protein: CASSQGGGNTIYF; CDR3 DNA: TGTGCCAGCAGCCAGGGCGGGGGTAACACCATATATTTT
clone size: many; D gene: -; CDR3 length: 13; J gene: TRBJ2-5; V gene: TRBV5-5; CDR3 protein: CASSLAWEETQYF; CDR3 DNA: TGTGCCAGCAGCTTGGCTTGGGAAGAGACCCAGTACTTC
clone size: many; D gene: -; CDR3 length: 13; J gene: TRBJ2-5; V gene: TRBV10-3; CDR3 protein: CAISDGQQETQYF; CDR3 DNA: TGTGCCATCAGTGATGGACAGCAAGAGACCCAGTACTTC
clone size: few; D gene: -; CDR3 length: 14; J gene: TRBJ2-7; V gene: TRBV19; CDR3 protein: CASSINRNSYEQYF; CDR3 DNA: TGTGCCAGTAGTATTAACAGGAACTCCTACGAGCAGTACTTC
clone size: many; D gene: TRBD1; CDR3 length: 14; J gene: TRBJ2-7; V gene: TRBV29-1; CDR3 protein: CSVAPDRPSYEQYF; CDR3 DNA: TGCAGCGTTGCACCGGACAGGCCTTCCTACGAGCAGTACTTC